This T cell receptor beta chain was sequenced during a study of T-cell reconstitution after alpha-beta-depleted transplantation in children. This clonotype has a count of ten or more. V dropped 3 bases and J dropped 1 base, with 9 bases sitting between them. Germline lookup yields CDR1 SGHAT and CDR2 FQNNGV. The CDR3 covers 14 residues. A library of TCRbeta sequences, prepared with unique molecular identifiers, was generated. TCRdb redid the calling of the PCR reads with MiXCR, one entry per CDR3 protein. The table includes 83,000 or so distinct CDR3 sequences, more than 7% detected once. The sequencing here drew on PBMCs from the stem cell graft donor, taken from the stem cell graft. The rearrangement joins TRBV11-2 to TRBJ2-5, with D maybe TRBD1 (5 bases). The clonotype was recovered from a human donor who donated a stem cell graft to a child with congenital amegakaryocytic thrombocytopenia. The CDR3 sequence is CASSFQGRQETQYF. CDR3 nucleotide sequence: TGTGCCAGCAGCTTTCAGGGTCGCCAAGAGACCCAGTACTTC.